One T cell receptor (beta chain) is described in this entry. The sample originates from a study of shared T cell receptors in the human thymus. V lost 3 bases to trimming and J lost 4 bases; unmatched junction nucleotides: 4. This CDR3 has 15 residues. Looked up from germline, CDR1 is MGHDK and CDR2 is SYGVNS. TCRdb's copy holds only in-frame clones and misses some; the assay was immunoSEQ multiplex PCR. The sample has some 760,000 clones; 75% to 90% are singletons. These sequences were also reported in another study, on human thymus T cells. Per that paper: Thymus tissue was removed during corrective cardiac surgery.

What was sequenced was thymocytes. The origin of this receptor is a girl in the first two years of life with a congenital heart defect. V usage is TRBV25-1 and J usage is TRBJ1-4; 8 bases match TRBD1. In nucleotides, the CDR3 is TGTGCCAGCAGTGACCGGGACAGGATTAATGAAAAACTGTTTTTT. Amino acids: CASSDRDRINEKLFF.